One and the same sample provided the 16 T cell receptor beta chains below, sequenced in a study of cytomegalovirus exposure and HLA in healthy donors. PCR used 60 Vbeta primers and 13 Jbeta primers. TCRdb's copy holds only in-frame clones and misses some; the assay was immunoSEQ multiplex PCR. The sample contains about 210,000 clones, approximately 81% of which appear only once. The sequenced sample was PBMCs. Source of these receptors: a man in his thirties or forties in good health and CMV-seronegative.

The chain carries TRBV15 and TRBJ1-1; D not resolved. The V end was cut by 0 bases, the J end by 11 bases, with 13 bases between. This CDR3 is built from 13 residues. In germline, CDR1 is LNHNV, CDR2 YYDKDF (reference sequence). The DNA for the CDR3 is TGTGCCACCAGCAGAGATCCAATTCCGGAGGCTTTCTTT. Amino acid sequence: CATSRDPIPEAFF.

The chain has TRBV15 and TRBJ2-5, with 10 bases identical to TRBD1. CDR3 length: 16 residues. V shed 3 bases, J shed 4 bases, and the junction held 8 bases outside the gene matches. CDR1 is LNHNV, CDR2 YYDKDF, per germline (reference sequence). Written as DNA, the CDR3 is TGTGCCACCAGCAGGGCAGACAGGGGGCGCGGAGAGACCCAGTACTTC. This gives the protein CATSRADRGRGETQYF.

The rearrangement links TRBV5-4 to TRBJ1-2; 8 nucleotides align to TRBD1. Trimming cost V 4 bases and J 6 bases; bases outside gene matches: 14. The CDR3 length is 16 residues. CDR1 is SGHNT and CDR2 is YYREEE in the germline V gene (reference sequence). CDR3 DNA: TGTGCCAGCAGCCCAGGACAGGGCCGACCAATCCATGGCTACACCTTC. Its translation is CASSPGQGRPIHGYTF.

The chain couples TRBV27 to TRBJ2-5; TRBD1 matches at 9 bases. Per the germline V gene, CDR1 is MNHEY and CDR2 is SMNVEV (reference sequence). The V segment lost 3 bases and the J segment 5 bases; nucleotides outside the gene matches: 10. This CDR3 contains 16 residues. Written as DNA, the CDR3 is TGTGCCAGCAGTTTTTCCGGGACAGGGAGGCGGGAGACCCAGTACTTC. Translating gives CASSFSGTGRRETQYF.

The rearrangement uses TRBV15 and TRBJ2-5; D unresolved. Germline CDR1 reads LNHNV; CDR2 reads YYDKDF (reference sequence). The CDR3 contains 14 residues. Trimming stripped 0 bases from V and 1 base from J, with 6 bases between. The CDR3 spells CATSRDRAQETQYF. CDR3 bases: TGTGCCACCAGCAGAGATCGAGCCCAAGAGACCCAGTACTTC.

The chain uses TRBV18 and TRBJ2-3, with 7 bases lining up with TRBD1. CDR3 size: 16 residues. Germline V CDR1 and CDR2: KGHSH, LQKENI. V was pared by 2 bases and J by 6 bases, with 11 bases of the junction left unmatched. CDR3 residues: CASSPGTGVQRDTQYF. CDR3 nucleotide sequence: TGTGCCAGCTCACCAGGCACAGGGGTACAAAGGGATACGCAGTATTTT.

The genes are TRBV5-1 and TRBJ1-2, with a weak D call TRBD1 (5 bases). Germline CDR1 and CDR2: SGHRS and YFSETQ. This CDR3 is 14 amino acids long. V was shortened by 3 bases and J by 5 bases, with 14 bases between the two germline ends. CDR3 loop: CASSSDQRGYGYTF. In DNA, the CDR3 is TGCGCCAGCAGCTCGGACCAGCGGGGGTATGGCTACACCTTC.

The chain joins TRBV7-2 to TRBJ2-1, with TRBD2 identical over 8 bases. V gave up 6 bases and J gave up 2 bases; unmatched junction bases: 3. Germline-derived CDR1 and CDR2 are SGHTA and FQGNSA. CDR3 size: 14 residues. The CDR3 DNA sequence: TGTGCCAGCAGGGTAGCGGGGCCCTACAATGAGCAGTTCTTC. Translation gives CASRVAGPYNEQFF.

This sequence joins TRBV19 and TRBJ2-7; maybe TRBD1 (6 bases). The V end lost 3 bases, the J end lost 7 bases, and 16 bases lay between the germline ends. This CDR3 has 14 amino acids. Germline V lookup: CDR1 LNHDA, CDR2 SQIVND (reference sequence). The CDR3 here is CASSILPGQGEQYF. The CDR3, as DNA: TGTGCCAGTAGTATCTTGCCGGGGCAGGGGGAGCAGTACTTC.

Comment on this clone: The germline gene is not matched at one end of the junction; a read error may be the cause. The rearrangement links TRBV28 to TRBJ2-6; D perhaps matches TRBD1 (6 bases). Germline CDR1 and CDR2: MDHEN and SYDVKM. The CDR3 loop spans 16 amino acids. The CDR3 loop reads CASTARLGAGASVLTF. CDR3 bases: TGTGCCAGCACGGCGCGCCTAGGAGCAGGGGCCAGCGTCCTGACTTTC. Variable domain in full (rest from reference TRBV28 and TRBJ2-6): DVKVTQSSRYLVKRTGEKVFLECVQDMDHENMFWYRQDPGLGLRLIYFSYDVKMKEKGDIPEGYSVSREKKERFSLILESASTNQTSMYLCASTARLGAGASVLTFGAGSRLTVL.

The V gene is TRBV5-4, the J gene TRBJ2-3; unclear D gene. The CDR3 contains 15 residues. Deletions cut 0 bases from V and 0 bases from J, with 8 bases between. Germline lookup yields CDR1 SGHNT and CDR2 YYREEE (reference sequence). DNA of the CDR3: TGTGCCAGCAGCTTGGGTTGGGCGAGCACAGATACGCAGTATTTT. Translated, it gives CASSLGWASTDTQYF.

The rearrangement joins TRBV6-1 to TRBJ2-1; weak D call: TRBD1 (5 bases). Trimming left V 1 base short and J 0 bases short, with 7 bases between. Germline loops: CDR1 MNHNS, CDR2 SASEGT. This CDR3 contains 15 residues. The CDR3 DNA is TGTGCCAGCAGTGAAGACAGGAGCTCCTACAATGAGCAGTTCTTC. Protein: CASSEDRSSYNEQFF.

This clone was picked up a small number of times. In the same sample, other DNA sequences code for this CDR3. This sequence joins TRBV5-4 and TRBJ1-2; D possibly corresponds to TRBD1 (5 bases). This CDR3 comprises 14 residues. V lost 2 bases to trimming and J lost 5 bases, with 13 bases between them. CDR1 SGHNT and CDR2 YYREEE come from the germline V gene (reference sequence). DNA for the CDR3: TGTGCCAGCAGCTTAGAATCGGGGGGGTATGGCTACACCTTC. Protein: CASSLESGGYGYTF. Filled out from reference TRBV5-4 and TRBJ1-2, the complete variable domain reads ETGVTQSPTHLIKTRGQQVTLRCSSQSGHNTVSWYQQALGQGPQFIFQYYREEENGRGNFPPRFSGLQFPNYSSELNVNALELDDSALYLCASSLESGGYGYTFGSGTRLTVV.

The gene calls are TRBV4-1 and TRBJ1-6; tentative D call: TRBD1 (5 bases). V was clipped by 2 bases and J by 1 base, with 15 bases between them. The CDR3 consists of 18 residues. Germline V lookup: CDR1 MGHRA, CDR2 YSYEKL. The CDR3 DNA is TGCGCCAGCAGCCAACCTTCGGGGGGAGGATCCTATAATTCACCCCTCCACTTT. It encodes CASSQPSGGGSYNSPLHF.

The rearrangement joins TRBV27 to TRBJ2-1, with TRBD2 identical over 13 bases. The CDR3 is 17 amino acids. The V segment lost 7 bases and the J segment 5 bases; nucleotides outside the gene matches: 11. CDR1 MNHEY and CDR2 SMNVEV come from the germline V gene (reference sequence). The CDR3 bases are TGTGCCAGCACCCGACTCGGACTAGCGGGGGCCCACAATGAGCAGTTCTTC. Translating gives CASTRLGLAGAHNEQFF.

V gene TRBV5-6 combines with J gene TRBJ2-7; 8 nucleotides align to TRBD1. The CDR3 runs 14 residues. The ends lost 4 bases at V and 4 bases at J; junction bases unmatched: 7. CDR1 and CDR2 from the germline V gene are SGHDT and YYEEEE. DNA for the CDR3: TGTGCCAGCAGCCTAGACAGGGGATATTACGAGCAGTACTTC. It is translated as CASSLDRGYYEQYF.